The 16 T cell receptor beta chains below were found in one sample sequenced in a study of T cell responses to AZD1222 COVID-19 vaccine. Here immunoSEQ multiplex PCR was the method, and the copy in TCRdb shows in-frame clones only, minus some. The sample consists of roughly 97,000 clones, about 88% of them appearing once. The sample was peripheral blood, taken on day 0 of AZD1222 vaccination. The receptor set was obtained from an adult in good health.

This clone was counted once. V and J are TRBV20-1 and TRBJ1-5; unclear D gene. Per germline, CDR1 DFQATT and CDR2 SNEGSKA (reference sequence). V gave up 3 bases and J gave up 3 bases, with 12 bases separating them. There are 14 residues in the CDR3. CDR3 coding DNA: TGCAGTGCTAGTGAGGGCCTAGTCAATCAGCCCCAGCATTTT. Its translation is CSASEGLVNQPQHF.

The V and J genes are TRBV10-1 and TRBJ1-5; no clear D. The V end was cut by 9 bases, the J end by 1 base, with 13 bases between. This CDR3 is built from 14 residues. Germline CDR1 reads WNHNN; CDR2 reads SYGVQD (reference sequence). CDR3 region: CARPTPMSNQPQHF. For the CDR3, the DNA is TGCGCCAGGCCTACCCCAATGAGCAATCAGCCCCAGCATTTT.

The chain couples TRBV7-2 to TRBJ2-3, with 12 positions matching TRBD2. There are 18 residues in the CDR3. V dropped 2 bases and J dropped 2; count of bases not matched to a gene: 8. Germline CDR1 and CDR2: SGHTA and FQGNSA. CDR3 bases: TGTGCCAGCAGCTTACGCGGACTAGCGGGGTTTGCCACAGATACGCAGTATTTT. It yields the protein CASSLRGLAGFATDTQYF. The entire variable domain, with the rest obtained from reference TRBV7-2 and TRBJ2-3, is as follows: GAGVSQSPSNKVTEKGKDVELRCDPISGHTALYWYRQSLGQGLEFLIYFQGNSAPDKSGLPSDRFSAERTGGSVSTLTIQRTQQEDSAVYLCASSLRGLAGFATDTQYFGPGTRLTVL.

The chain uses TRBV6-2 or TRBV6-3 and TRBJ1-5; unclear D gene. Germline-derived CDR1 and CDR2 are MNHEY and SVGEGT. This CDR3 comprises 17 residues. Between the trimmed V and J ends, which lost 0 bases and 3 bases, there was a span of 15 bases. CDR3 residues: CASSYSGRAGFNQPQHF. The CDR3 DNA sequence: TGTGCCAGCAGTTACTCCGGGCGGGCGGGTTTCAATCAGCCCCAGCATTTT.

The chain recombines TRBV4-2 with TRBJ1-6; no clear D. V was clipped by 1 base and J by 7 bases, with 5 bases between them. Germline V CDR1 and CDR2: LGHNA, YNFKEQ. This CDR3 is built from 13 residues. CDR3 sequence reads: CASSQAENSPLHF. The CDR3 DNA is TGTGCCAGCAGCCAAGCGGAGAATTCACCCCTCCACTTT.

This rearrangement joins TRBV5-1 to TRBJ1-2; possible D gene TRBD1, 5 bases. In germline, CDR1 is SGHRS, CDR2 YFSETQ. CDR3 size: 14 residues. The V and J ends lost 1 base and 4 bases respectively, with 11 bases between them. The CDR3 is CASSLFAQAYGYTF. CDR3 nucleotide sequence: TGCGCCAGCAGCTTGTTCGCACAGGCCTATGGCTACACCTTC. Full variable domain (outside the CDR3, taken from reference TRBV5-1 and TRBJ1-2): KAGVTQTPRYLIKTRGQQVTLSCSPISGHRSVSWYQQTPGQGLQFLFEYFSETQRNKGNFPGRFSGRQFSNSRSEMNVSTLELGDSALYLCASSLFAQAYGYTFGSGTRLTVV.

CDR3 protein: CASSLAGANQPQHF. DNA of the CDR3: TGTGCCAGCAGCCTGGCAGGGGCAAATCAGCCCCAGCATTTT. The chain couples TRBV5-4 to TRBJ1-5; tentative D call: TRBD1 (6 bases). Germline CDR1 and CDR2: SGHNT and YYREEE (reference sequence). The CDR3 consists of 14 residues. Trimming took 4 bases from V and 4 from J, leaving 12 bases between them.

The chain is built from TRBV2 and TRBJ1-2, with 7 bases that match TRBD1. V trimming: 8 bases; J trimming: 0 bases; junction bases outside the gene matches: 6. Germline V gene sequence: CDR1 SNHLY, CDR2 FYNNEI. CDR3 size: 14 residues. The CDR3 is CASADRTSNYGYTF. The CDR3 nucleotides are TGTGCCAGCGCGGACAGGACCTCTAACTATGGCTACACCTTC.

The genes are TRBV2 and TRBJ2-1; the D gene is possibly TRBD1 (6 bases). This CDR3 spans 15 amino acids. Trimming shortened V by 2 bases and J by 1 base, and 9 bases separated the two germline ends. CDR1 is SNHLY and CDR2 is FYNNEI in the germline V gene. CDR3 amino acids: CASSEKGVSYNEQFF. For the CDR3, the DNA is TGTGCCAGCAGTGAAAAGGGGGTTTCCTACAATGAGCAGTTCTTC.

This clone is a singleton in its sample. This chain connects TRBV6-5 to TRBJ2-1, with D perhaps TRBD1 (5 bases). The CDR3 has 13 residues. V was pared by 6 bases and J by 7 bases, with 13 bases between. The germline V gene has CDR1 MNHEY and CDR2 SVGAGI. CDR3 sequence reads: CASRTDSINEQFF. The CDR3 DNA reads as TGTGCCAGCAGGACTGACAGTATAAATGAGCAGTTCTTC.

The chain has TRBV6-5 and TRBJ1-6; perhaps TRBD1 as D (6 bases). Germline V gives CDR1 MNHEY, CDR2 SVGAGI. Trimming left V 6 bases short and J 8 bases short, with 17 bases between. This CDR3 has 15 amino acids. The CDR3 DNA follows: TGTGCCAGCAGCCTCTCGGACAGCCTAGATTCACCCCTCCACTTT. This sequence encodes CASSLSDSLDSPLHF.

The rearrangement links TRBV29-1 to TRBJ1-4; D unclear. CDR1 and CDR2 from the germline V gene are SQVTM and ANQGSEA. There are 13 residues in the CDR3. Trimming shortened V by 3 bases and J by 5 bases, and 10 bases separated the two germline ends. The CDR3 region has the DNA TGCAGCGTTGAGTTGGGCACGAATGAAAAACTGTTTTTT. It translates to CSVELGTNEKLFF.

The V gene is TRBV7-2, the J gene TRBJ2-3; perhaps TRBD1 as D (5 bases). The CDR3 is made up of 15 amino acids. Germline CDR1 is SGHTA and CDR2 is FQGNSA. With 5 bases removed from V and 4 bases from J, the gap between germline ends came to 16 bases. The CDR3 nucleotides read TGTGCCAGCAGCCCGGCGCAGGGTGAGGCAGATACGCAGTATTTT. Encoded protein: CASSPAQGEADTQYF.

Worth noting for this clone: Other DNA variants within this sample encode the same CDR3. This chain joins TRBV14 and TRBJ1-6; D is unclear. V lost 0 bases to trimming and J lost 7 bases, with 7 bases between them. CDR1 SGHDN and CDR2 FVKESK come from the germline V gene. This CDR3 contains 14 residues. The CDR3 DNA reads TGTGCCAGCAGCCAAGAGTACGGCAATTCACCCCTCCACTTT. It is translated as CASSQEYGNSPLHF.

The rearrangement joins TRBV18 to TRBJ1-1, with 10 bases that match TRBD1. Germline V gene lookup returns CDR1 KGHSH and CDR2 LQKENI. V trimming: 3 bases; J trimming: 3 bases; junction bases outside the gene matches: 16. The CDR3 has 19 amino acids. The CDR3 sequence: CASSPTIGQGGKVDTEAFF. As DNA, the CDR3 is TGTGCCAGCTCACCGACTATCGGACAGGGGGGAAAGGTAGACACTGAAGCTTTCTTT.

The chain links TRBV10-1 to TRBJ1-1, with D perhaps TRBD1 (5 bases). The CDR3 runs to 13 residues. Germline values: CDR1 WNHNN, CDR2 SYGVQD (reference sequence). V was trimmed by 6 bases and J by 2 bases, leaving 10 bases between them. CDR3 coding DNA: TGCGCCAGCAGCGGGACGGCCAACACTGAAGCTTTCTTT. It codes for CASSGTANTEAFF.